The clone carrying this T cell receptor beta chain was recorded many times. Its cognate antigen is unknown. This sample was taken from a study of T cells in Graves' hyperthyroidism and ophthalmopathy. Study as a whole: Blood was drawn when the patient was first diagnosed and still untreated. General observations from the study: A 13 V-J signature model discriminated ophthalmopathy versus stable hyperthyroidism.

It was 10 ml of fresh peripheral blood that supplied the PBMCs. Amplified regions were TCR beta CDR3 sequences from RNA transcripts. A first-round RT-PCR of the TCR CDR3 used the HTBI primer set. TCRdb ran MiXCR on the multiplex PCR reads and lists one entry per CDR3 protein. The table has 300,000 or so distinct CDR3 sequences, approximately 15% seen once. This TCR derives from a woman in her sixties with Graves' ophthalmopathy. The material sequenced was blood.

The CDR3 DNA follows: TGTGCCAGCAGTTTAATTGACGCCCACTATGGCTACACCTTC. It is translated as CASSLIDAHYGYTF. J is TRBJ1-2 and V is TRBV28; D ambiguous. Trimming stripped 2 bases from V and 3 bases from J, with 10 bases between. The germline CDR1 and CDR2 sequences are MDHEN and SYDVKM. CDR3 size: 14 residues.